The 24 T cell receptor beta chains below all came from one sample that was sequenced in a study of memory CD4+ T cells and cytomegalovirus serostatus. Using immunoSEQ multiplex PCR, the repertoire was profiled, and TCRdb retains in-frame clones only, with some absent. The profile shows tens of thousands of clones, around four fifths of them singletons. Single viable CD3+CD4+CD8-CD45RO+ cells were sorted as the memory CD4+ T cells. The sequenced material came from memory CD4+ T cells from blood. The receptors were gathered from an adult in good health and CMV-seropositive.

The chain is built from TRBV27 and TRBJ2-3; D ambiguous. V shed 4 bases and J shed 2 bases, with 13 bases lying between them. This CDR3 is 15 amino acids long. Per the germline V gene, CDR1 is MNHEY and CDR2 is SMNVEV (reference sequence). The CDR3 coding sequence is TGTGCCAGCAGTTCCCTGACACTTTCCACAGATACGCAGTATTTT. It codes for CASSSLTLSTDTQYF.

The V and J genes are TRBV4-2 and TRBJ1-1; D possibly corresponds to TRBD1 (6 bases). V was clipped by 6 bases and J by 8 bases, with 19 bases between them. Germline CDR1 and CDR2: LGHNA and YNFKEQ. This CDR3 is 14 amino acids long. As DNA, the CDR3 is TGTGCCAGCAGGTTAGACAGGTACTTGGTGGAAGCTTTCTTT. Translation gives CASRLDRYLVEAFF.

The gene calls are TRBV10-3 and TRBJ1-1; 7 nucleotides match TRBD1. The CDR3 spans 15 residues. Germline V gene lookup returns CDR1 ENHRY and CDR2 SYGVKD. Trimming at V came to 3 bases and at J to 5 bases, leaving 9 bases not matched to a gene. This chain's CDR3 is CAISDSGQASTEAFF. The CDR3 nucleotides read TGTGCCATCAGTGACTCTGGACAGGCTAGTACTGAAGCTTTCTTT.

The chain links TRBV2 to TRBJ2-5; D gene ambiguous. This CDR3 is 13 amino acids long. The germline V gene encodes CDR1 SNHLY and CDR2 FYNNEI. Trimming removed 3 bases at V and 4 bases at J, with 9 bases between. The CDR3 here is CASSEGLGETQYF. CDR3 DNA sequence: TGTGCCAGCAGTGAGGGGTTAGGAGAGACCCAGTACTTC.

V gene TRBV9 combines with J gene TRBJ2-3; 8 bases map to TRBD1. V lost 3 bases and J lost 4; bases outside the gene matches: 10. CDR3 length: 16 residues. The germline gives CDR1 SGDLS, CDR2 YYNGEE. CDR3 protein: CASSDGTGNPADTQYF. For the CDR3, the DNA is TGTGCCAGCAGCGACGGGACAGGTAATCCTGCAGATACGCAGTATTTT.

There are a few counts of this clone. V is TRBV7-9 and J is TRBJ1-6, with 7 bases fitting TRBD1. Germline values: CDR1 SEHNR, CDR2 FQNEAQ (reference sequence). The CDR3 is made up of 15 amino acids. The V gene end was trimmed by 5 bases and the J gene end by 10 bases; junction bases not matched to a gene: 11. The CDR3 sequence: CASSPSRTGVSPLHF. Written as DNA, the CDR3 is TGTGCCAGCAGCCCCTCAAGAACAGGGGTATCACCCCTCCACTTT.

The chain recombines TRBV12-5 with TRBJ2-2; D not certain. Germline values: CDR1 LGHNT, CDR2 FRNRAP. There are 14 residues in the CDR3. With 5 bases removed from V and 4 bases from J, the gap between germline ends came to 11 bases. The CDR3 protein is CASGPSRSTGELFF. Here the CDR3 DNA reads TGTGCTAGTGGTCCCTCCCGGTCCACCGGGGAGCTGTTTTTT.

V and J are TRBV29-1 and TRBJ2-1; TRBD2 matches at 9 bases. In germline, CDR1 is SQVTM, CDR2 ANQGSEA. This CDR3 is built from 14 residues. Trimming removed 3 bases from V and 2 bases from J; junction bases left unmatched: 2. CDR3 DNA: TGCAGCGTTGACCGGACTAGCGCCTACAATGAGCAGTTCTTC. The encoded protein is CSVDRTSAYNEQFF.

The V call is TRBV7-3, the J call TRBJ2-5; TRBD2 matches at 7 bases. V dropped 0 bases and J dropped 5; count of bases not matched to a gene: 9. Looked up from germline, CDR1 is SGHTA and CDR2 is FQGTGA. The CDR3 is 16 amino acids. CDR3: CASSLTSGRSFETQYF. In DNA form, the CDR3 reads TGTGCCAGCAGCTTAACTAGCGGGCGATCCTTTGAGACCCAGTACTTC.

The CDR3 reads CSATGGNTIYF. CDR3 nucleotide sequence: TGCAGTGCTACCGGTGGAAACACCATATATTTT. The chain carries TRBV20-1 and TRBJ1-3; D unresolved. This CDR3 has 11 residues. The germline V gene encodes CDR1 DFQATT and CDR2 SNEGSKA (reference sequence). V was cut by 4 bases and J by 3 bases, with 4 bases left in between.

The chain has TRBV5-1 and TRBJ1-6, with D perhaps TRBD1 (6 bases). This CDR3 has 14 amino acids. From germline, CDR1 is SGHRS and CDR2 YFSETQ. V was pared by 1 base and J by 7 bases, with 9 bases between. This CDR3 is CASSLLGANSPLHF. DNA for the CDR3: TGCGCCAGCAGCTTGTTGGGGGCGAATTCACCCCTCCACTTT. The variable domain in full, completed from reference TRBV5-1 and TRBJ1-6, reads KAGVTQTPRYLIKTRGQQVTLSCSPISGHRSVSWYQQTPGQGLQFLFEYFSETQRNKGNFPGRFSGRQFSNSRSEMNVSTLELGDSALYLCASSLLGANSPLHFGNGTRLTVT.

This rearrangement joins TRBV6-5 to TRBJ1-2, with 9 bases lining up with TRBD1. The CDR3 has 14 amino acids. V trimming: 1 base; J trimming: 7 bases; junction bases outside the gene matches: 4. CDR1 MNHEY and CDR2 SVGAGI come from the germline V gene. The CDR3 is CASSYYRGRAGYTF. The CDR3 bases are TGTGCCAGCAGTTACTACAGGGGGCGGGCTGGCTACACCTTC.

This clone is deemed medium-sized. This chain links TRBV20-1 with TRBJ1-2, with TRBD1 as a possible D gene (5 bases). The V gene lost 5 bases and the J gene lost 6 bases, with 10 bases spanning the gap. From germline, CDR1 is DFQATT and CDR2 SNEGSKA (reference sequence). This CDR3 spans 11 amino acids. The CDR3 sequence is CSAGIGDGYTF. Written as DNA, the CDR3 is TGCAGTGCTGGCATAGGGGATGGCTACACCTTC.

The chain is built from TRBV6-4 and TRBJ2-1; 7 nucleotides match TRBD2. The J segment lost 0 bases and the V segment lost 6 bases, leaving 17 bases of the junction unmatched. The germline gives CDR1 MRHNA, CDR2 SNTAGT. The CDR3 is made up of 19 amino acids. DNA for the CDR3: TGTGCCAGCAGGGATGGGACTACCGTCAGCCCGAGCTCCTACAATGAGCAGTTCTTC. Protein sequence: CASRDGTTVSPSSYNEQFF.

This rearrangement joins TRBV11-3 to TRBJ2-3; either TRBD1 or TRBD2 may supply D (5 bases each). V lost 1 base and J 3 bases, leaving 14 bases between the germline ends. The CDR3 spans 16 residues. Germline lookup yields CDR1 SGHNT and CDR2 YENEEA. The CDR3 spells CASSLGNGAGTDTQYF. DNA of the CDR3: TGTGCCAGCAGCTTAGGAAACGGGGCCGGGACAGATACGCAGTATTTT.

V gene TRBV7-9 combines with J gene TRBJ1-1; D is unclear. Trimming stripped 5 bases from V and 0 bases from J, with 7 bases between. The V gene's germline CDR1 is SEHNR and CDR2 FQNEAQ (reference sequence). The CDR3 consists of 13 residues. The chain's CDR3 is CASSADLNTEAFF. For the CDR3, the DNA is TGTGCCAGCAGCGCGGACCTGAACACTGAAGCTTTCTTT.

V and J are TRBV2 and TRBJ2-7; no definite D call. The CDR3 has 15 residues. V shed 6 bases and J shed 0 bases, with 15 bases lying between them. The germline gives CDR1 SNHLY, CDR2 FYNNEI. The DNA of the CDR3 is TGTGCCAGCAGGCCCCCAGCCGCGAGCTCCTACGAGCAGTACTTC. Translation: CASRPPAASSYEQYF.

Only a few counts were recorded for this clone. The CDR3 nucleotides are TGCGCCAGCAGCCAAGCCTGGGTCAATCAGCCCCAGCATTTT. Protein: CASSQAWVNQPQHF. This rearrangement joins TRBV4-1 to TRBJ1-5; D ambiguous. Germline V CDR1 and CDR2: MGHRA, YSYEKL. The CDR3 length is 14 residues. V was clipped by 1 base and J by 3 bases, with 7 bases between them.

The V gene is TRBV23-1, the J gene TRBJ2-7; D possibly corresponds to TRBD1 (7 bases). TRBV23-1 is assigned to the ORF class and has an uncertain function. Trimming removed 4 bases from V and 2 bases from J, with 18 bases in between. The CDR3 has 16 amino acids. The CDR3 sequence: CASSPGGTANPYEQYF. The CDR3 DNA reads TGCGCCAGCAGTCCCGGCGGGACAGCCAACCCCTACGAGCAGTACTTC.

The chain recombines TRBV28 with TRBJ2-7, with D tentatively TRBD1 or TRBD2 (5 bases each). Trimming removed 3 bases from V and 0 bases from J, with 9 bases in between. The germline V gene has CDR1 MDHEN and CDR2 SYDVKM. This CDR3 spans 14 amino acids. The CDR3 DNA sequence: TGTGCCAGCAGTTTTGAGGGGTCCTCCTACGAGCAGTACTTC. The encoded protein is CASSFEGSSYEQYF.

The chain joins TRBV27 to TRBJ2-6, with 7 positions matching TRBD1. V shed 5 bases, J shed 5 bases, and the junction held 6 bases outside the gene matches. The CDR3 runs 15 residues. Germline V gives CDR1 MNHEY, CDR2 SMNVEV (reference sequence). CDR3 bases: TGTGCCAGCAGTGCGCGACAGGGAAGGGCCAACGTCCTGACTTTC. This gives the protein CASSARQGRANVLTF.

This rearrangement joins TRBV11-3 to TRBJ1-1; D possibly corresponds to TRBD1 (5 bases). Germline V CDR1 and CDR2: SGHNT, YENEEA. The CDR3 runs 13 residues. V was trimmed by 0 bases and J by 3 bases, leaving 5 bases between them. The CDR3 sequence is CASSLEGDTEAFF. The CDR3 region has the DNA TGTGCCAGCAGCTTAGAAGGGGACACTGAAGCTTTCTTT.

The J gene is TRBJ2-7, the V gene TRBV29-1, with 9 bases that match TRBD2. The CDR3 length is 13 residues. CDR1 is SQVTM and CDR2 is ANQGSEA in the germline V gene. V shed 3 bases, J shed 4 bases, and the junction held 4 bases outside the gene matches. CDR3 DNA: TGCAGCGTTGATAGCGGGAGACGGTACGAGCAGTACTTC. Translating it yields CSVDSGRRYEQYF.

The chain carries TRBV7-2 and TRBJ2-2; D is ambiguous. CDR3 size: 13 residues. Per germline, CDR1 SGHTA and CDR2 FQGNSA. V dropped 6 bases and J dropped 6 bases, with 11 bases sitting between them. Here the CDR3 DNA reads TGTGCCAGCAGTGTACGGTACTCCGGGGAGCTGTTTTTT. This gives the protein CASSVRYSGELFF.